This T cell receptor (beta chain) was identified during a study of radiotherapy plus CTLA-4 blockade in lung cancer. Study findings and constraints: According to reports, early shifts in blood T cell clones, alongside interferon-beta, forecast response most accurately.

As for this clone: The antigen is unknown.

Data came from immunoSEQ multiplex PCR; TCRdb stores just in-frame clones and leaves some out. The profile shows roughly 90,000 clones, roughly 85% of them singletons. The V segment lost 2 bases and the J segment 2 bases; nucleotides outside the gene matches: 6. CDR3 length: 16 amino acids. Germline V gene lookup returns CDR1 GTSNPN and CDR2 SVGIG (reference sequence). The sequence derives from a human donor with non-small cell lung cancer that progressed on radiotherapy plus ipilimumab. Sequencing used peripheral blood, obtained from a patient treated with radiotherapy plus ipilimumab. The chain joins TRBV30 to TRBJ2-3, with 11 bases that match TRBD2. Here the CDR3 reads CAWSKGTSGLTDTQYF. DNA of the CDR3: TGTGCCTGGAGTAAGGGGACTAGCGGCCTCACAGATACGCAGTATTTT.